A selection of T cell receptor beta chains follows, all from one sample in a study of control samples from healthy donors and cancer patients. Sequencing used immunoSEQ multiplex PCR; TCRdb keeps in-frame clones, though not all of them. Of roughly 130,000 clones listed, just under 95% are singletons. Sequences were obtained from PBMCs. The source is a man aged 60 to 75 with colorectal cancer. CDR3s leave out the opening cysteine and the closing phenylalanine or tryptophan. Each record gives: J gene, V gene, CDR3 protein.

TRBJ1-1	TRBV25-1	ASSPQGVYAEAF
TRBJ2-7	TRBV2	ASSRDELEKREQY
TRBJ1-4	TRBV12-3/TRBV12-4	ASKRAGNEKLF
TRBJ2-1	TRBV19	ASKTTGGTNEQF
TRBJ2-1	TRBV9	ASSVAGSDEQF
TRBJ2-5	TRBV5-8	ASSPGLRGETQY
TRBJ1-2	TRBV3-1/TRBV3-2	ASSQDGGNYGYT
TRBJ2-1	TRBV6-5	ASSYLGLADNEQF
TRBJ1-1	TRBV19	ASSPAQNTEAF
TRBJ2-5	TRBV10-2	ASSLPGQGQETQY
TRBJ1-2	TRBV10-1	ASRQFLANYGYT
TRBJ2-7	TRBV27	ASSLSQGYEQY
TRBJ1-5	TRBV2	ASSKDSSNQPQH
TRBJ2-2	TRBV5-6	ASSVWTSGGPGTGELF
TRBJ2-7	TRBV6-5	ASSYAGTEGPYEQY
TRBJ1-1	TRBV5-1	ASSLTGQGPSNTEAF
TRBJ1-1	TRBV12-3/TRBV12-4	ASSPGLNTEAF
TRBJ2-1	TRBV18	ASSPPTSGNNEQF
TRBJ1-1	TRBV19	ASSRQLNTEAF
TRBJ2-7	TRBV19	ASSAGPGILSYEQY
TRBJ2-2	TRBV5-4	ASSLAGRSGELF
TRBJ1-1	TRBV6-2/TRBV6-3	ASSYSTGMWGGAEAF
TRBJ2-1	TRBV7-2	ASSLGVQLV
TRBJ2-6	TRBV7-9	ASSLGAHGFGANVLT
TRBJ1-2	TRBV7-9	ASSLDRGLGYT
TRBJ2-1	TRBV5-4	ASSSRRSGEQF